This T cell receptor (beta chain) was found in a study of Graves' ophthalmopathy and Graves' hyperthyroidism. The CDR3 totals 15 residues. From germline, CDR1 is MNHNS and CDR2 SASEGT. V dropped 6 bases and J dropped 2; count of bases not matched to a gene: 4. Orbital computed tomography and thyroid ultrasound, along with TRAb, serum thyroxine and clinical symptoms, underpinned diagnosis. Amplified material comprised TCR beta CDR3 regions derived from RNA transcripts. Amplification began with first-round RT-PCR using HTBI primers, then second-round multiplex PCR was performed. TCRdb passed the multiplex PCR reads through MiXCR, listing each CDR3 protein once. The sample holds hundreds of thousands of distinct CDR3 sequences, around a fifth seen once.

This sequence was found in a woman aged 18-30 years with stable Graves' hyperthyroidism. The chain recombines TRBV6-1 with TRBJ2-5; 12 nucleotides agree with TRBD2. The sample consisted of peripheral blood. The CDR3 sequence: CASSLAGGKQETQYF. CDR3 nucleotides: TGTGCCAGCAGCCTAGCGGGAGGGAAACAAGAGACCCAGTACTTC.